This TCR beta chain emerged from a study of shared clonotypes between healthy human individuals. Study findings and constraints: Sampling used blood alone; tissue repertoires probably differ. The study found roughly 5% of naive CD4 clonotypes shared across a handful of donors.

In germline, CDR1 is MDHEN, CDR2 SYDVKM. J gave up 7 bases and V 2 bases, and 4 bases lay outside the gene matches. The CDR3 contains 15 residues. The authors ran the assay at deep level. The repertoire was sequenced with immunoSEQ multiplex PCR; TCRdb's copy has only in-frame clones and lacks some. The table includes about 1.9 million clones, around 93% detected once. About this clone: Its antigen is unknown.

As defined, naive CD8 cells were CD45RO-negative and positively selected for CCR7, with terminally differentiated effector memory CD45RA+ cells excluded. Sequenced material: naive CD8+ T cells from PBMCs. The chain joins TRBV28 to TRBJ2-2; 10 bases are shared with TRBD1. The origin of this receptor is a man aged 18 to 30 in good health. Some clones in this sample may be carry-over from other donors' samples. The CDR3, as DNA: TGTGCCAGCAGTTTAGACAGGGGGCTGATCGGGGAGCTGTTTTTT. Translating it yields CASSLDRGLIGELFF. Filled out from reference TRBV28 and TRBJ2-2, the complete variable domain reads DVKVTQSSRYLVKRTGEKVFLECVQDMDHENMFWYRQDPGLGLRLIYFSYDVKMKEKGDIPEGYSVSREKKERFSLILESASTNQTSMYLCASSLDRGLIGELFFGEGSRLTVL.